These 29 T cell receptor beta chains originate from one sample sequenced in a study of blood T cell repertoires in COVID-19. TCRdb's copy holds only in-frame clones and misses some; the assay was immunoSEQ multiplex PCR. Of fewer than 120,000 clones listed, about 90% are singletons. Material for sequencing was peripheral blood. The receptors here all came from a human donor in a cohort sampled during active COVID-19.

This sequence joins TRBV27 and TRBJ1-6; TRBD1 might be the D (5 bases). CDR3 length: 14 residues. Germline loops: CDR1 MNHEY, CDR2 SMNVEV (reference sequence). The germline V and J ends were trimmed by 6 bases and 9 bases, with 15 bases remaining between them. For the CDR3, the DNA is TGTGCCAGCAGCTCCAGGGCGGGAAGTTCACCCCTCCACTTT. Translating it yields CASSSRAGSSPLHF.

This CDR3 is CASSLDLGGVDTQYF. For the CDR3, the DNA is TGTGCCAGCAGCTTAGATCTGGGCGGGGTAGATACGCAGTATTTT. The chain is built from TRBV5-5 and TRBJ2-3, with D tentatively TRBD2 (6 bases). Trimming shortened V by 2 bases and J by 5 bases, and 15 bases separated the two germline ends. This CDR3 spans 15 amino acids. CDR1 and CDR2 (germline): SGHKS, YYEKEE (reference sequence).

The chain carries TRBV7-2 and TRBJ2-3; the D is unclear. Trimming cost V 2 bases and J 1 base, with 7 bases left between them. Germline V gene lookup returns CDR1 SGHTA and CDR2 FQGNSA. The CDR3 is made up of 14 amino acids. This CDR3 is CASSLSRGTDTQYF. The CDR3 bases are TGTGCCAGCAGCTTATCTAGAGGCACAGATACGCAGTATTTT.

The chain is built from TRBV12-5 and TRBJ2-2; the match to TRBD2 covers 8 bases. The CDR3 sequence is 16 residues long. From germline, CDR1 is LGHNT and CDR2 FRNRAP. Germline trimming cut 5 bases from V and 1 base from J; bases unmatched to any gene: 6. In DNA form, the CDR3 reads TGTGCTAGTGGTCCGGTTAGCGGGGAGAACACCGGGGAGCTGTTTTTT. It is translated as CASGPVSGENTGELFF.

The V gene is TRBV7-2, the J gene TRBJ2-3; 12 nucleotides agree with TRBD2. V dropped 0 bases and J dropped 3; count of bases not matched to a gene: 4. The CDR3 length is 17 residues. The germline gives CDR1 SGHTA, CDR2 FQGNSA. The CDR3 DNA reads as TGTGCCAGCAGCTTAGCGGGTCTAGCGGGAGGGACAGATACGCAGTATTTT. It specifies CASSLAGLAGGTDTQYF.

The J gene is TRBJ2-1, the V gene TRBV18, with 9 bases matching TRBD1. Looked up from germline, CDR1 is KGHSH and CDR2 is LQKENI. CDR3 size: 14 residues. V lost 3 bases and J lost 10; bases outside the gene matches: 7. In nucleotides, the CDR3 is TGTGCCAGCTCACCCTTGGACAGGGGAGGCGAGCAGTTCTTC. Translated, it gives CASSPLDRGGEQFF.

This chain links TRBV6-5 with TRBJ2-5; 8 bases line up with TRBD1. The V gene's germline CDR1 is MNHEY and CDR2 SVGAGI. Trimming cost V 2 bases and J 5 bases; bases outside gene matches: 7. The CDR3 is 15 amino acids. CDR3 sequence (DNA): TGTGCCAGCAGTTACAATACAGGGGGTCAGGAGACCCAGTACTTC. Protein product: CASSYNTGGQETQYF.

The V call is TRBV2, the J call TRBJ2-1, with D unresolved. The CDR3 is 14 amino acids. Germline assignment: CDR1 SNHLY and CDR2 FYNNEI. Trimming stripped 6 bases from V and 0 bases from J, with 9 bases between. CDR3 bases: TGTGCCAGCAGCGGAGATCGCTCCTACAATGAGCAGTTCTTC. Its translation: CASSGDRSYNEQFF.

The V gene is TRBV5-1, the J gene TRBJ2-7, with D tentatively TRBD1 (6 bases). This CDR3 comprises 13 residues. The V end was cut by 4 bases, the J end by 2 bases, with 10 bases between. The germline V gene encodes CDR1 SGHRS and CDR2 YFSETQ. CDR3 nucleotides: TGCGCCAGCAGCCCGGACAGCCCCTACGAGCAGTACTTC. It encodes CASSPDSPYEQYF. The full variable domain, rest sourced from reference TRBV5-1 and TRBJ2-7, is KAGVTQTPRYLIKTRGQQVTLSCSPISGHRSVSWYQQTPGQGLQFLFEYFSETQRNKGNFPGRFSGRQFSNSRSEMNVSTLELGDSALYLCASSPDSPYEQYFGPGTRLTVT.

The gene calls are TRBV30 and TRBJ1-3; D remains ambiguous. Deletions cut 7 bases from V and 9 bases from J, with 19 bases between. The germline V gene has CDR1 GTSNPN and CDR2 SVGIG (reference sequence). The CDR3 consists of 13 residues. The CDR3 reads CASNLVGVSTIYF. Written as DNA, the CDR3 is TGTGCCTCCAACCTAGTCGGGGTTAGCACCATATATTTT.

This clone has just one count. V and J are TRBV28 and TRBJ1-4; D possibly corresponds to TRBD1 (6 bases). V lost 5 bases and J lost 8, with 18 bases in between. The CDR3 is made up of 15 amino acids. CDR1 and CDR2 from the germline V gene are MDHEN and SYDVKM. CDR3 in amino acids: CASSGFKGQSEKLFF. The CDR3 bases are TGTGCCAGCAGTGGGTTTAAAGGACAGTCGGAAAAACTGTTTTTT.

The V call is TRBV6-5, the J call TRBJ2-1, with TRBD2 matching over 8 bases. Germline V gene sequence: CDR1 MNHEY, CDR2 SVGAGI. The CDR3 totals 11 residues. V lost 7 bases to trimming and J lost 9 bases; unmatched junction nucleotides: 2. The CDR3 DNA follows: TGTGCCAGCACCGGGGGGGGTGAGCAGTTCTTC. Translation gives CASTGGGEQFF.

J is TRBJ1-1 and V is TRBV15; no clear D. The CDR3 runs 14 residues. V dropped 0 bases and J dropped 2 bases, with 7 bases sitting between them. Germline CDR1 is LNHNV and CDR2 is YYDKDF (reference sequence). This chain's CDR3 is CATSRDRFNTEAFF. CDR3 sequence (DNA): TGTGCCACCAGCAGAGACAGATTTAACACTGAAGCTTTCTTT.

The V call is TRBV21-1, the J call TRBJ1-1. TRBV21-1 is shown as a pseudogene. CDR3 size: 17 residues. The CDR3 sequence is CASTSPGGTSVNTEAFF. CDR3 DNA sequence: TGTGCCAGCACCTCCCCCGGAGGGACGTCTGTGAACACTGAAGCTTTCTTT.

The chain couples TRBV4-1 to TRBJ1-5; possibly TRBD1 for D (6 bases). This CDR3 region has 17 residues. Germline lookup yields CDR1 MGHRA and CDR2 YSYEKL. With 4 bases removed from V and 7 bases from J, the gap between germline ends came to 23 bases. CDR3 sequence: CASSPHRAAGAGQPQHF. In DNA form, the CDR3 reads TGCGCCAGCAGCCCCCACCGGGCGGCAGGGGCAGGGCAGCCCCAGCATTTT.

The V and J genes are TRBV6-6 and TRBJ1-2; D perhaps matches TRBD1 (5 bases). Trimming removed 2 bases from V and 1 base from J, with 11 bases in between. The CDR3 is made up of 15 amino acids. Germline lookup yields CDR1 MNHNY and CDR2 SVGAGI (reference sequence). CDR3 residues: CASSYGGTGNYGYTF. CDR3 DNA sequence: TGTGCCAGCAGTTACGGAGGGACGGGTAACTATGGCTACACCTTC.

The genes are TRBV7-8 and TRBJ2-1; 7 nucleotides line up with TRBD1. Losses at the gene ends were 4 bases for V and 10 bases for J; bases not matched to a gene: 28. This CDR3 contains 20 residues. Germline V gene lookup returns CDR1 SGHVS and CDR2 FQNEAQ. CDR3 bases: TGTGCCAGCAGCTCAAAGTTAGGGACAGTGCCTCCCCGACGTCATATGGAGCAGTTCTTC. Protein sequence: CASSSKLGTVPPRRHMEQFF.

The rearrangement links TRBV14 to TRBJ2-3, with D perhaps matching TRBD1 (6 bases). V lost 0 bases and J lost 6, with 19 bases in between. From germline, CDR1 is SGHDN and CDR2 FVKESK. The CDR3 runs to 17 residues. CDR3 DNA: TGTGCCAGCAGCCAAGACCTAACAGGGTATGAAATTGATACGCAGTATTTT. It encodes CASSQDLTGYEIDTQYF.

The chain employs TRBV27 and TRBJ2-7; D unresolved. Trimming shortened V by 3 bases and J by 2 bases, and 14 bases separated the two germline ends. From germline, CDR1 is MNHEY and CDR2 SMNVEV (reference sequence). The CDR3 consists of 15 residues. The CDR3 region is CASSFRQVGPYEQYF. CDR3 bases: TGTGCCAGCAGTTTTCGGCAGGTCGGTCCCTACGAGCAGTACTTC.

The chain's CDR3 is CASSPRLAGYEQYF. Here the CDR3 DNA reads TGTGCCAGCAGTCCTAGACTAGCGGGCTACGAGCAGTACTTC. This chain links TRBV27 with TRBJ2-7, with 10 bases fitting TRBD2. From germline, CDR1 is MNHEY and CDR2 SMNVEV (reference sequence). This CDR3 comprises 14 residues. Losses at the gene ends were 5 bases for V and 3 bases for J; bases not matched to a gene: 4.

The table lists this clone with a few counts. In DNA, the CDR3 is TGTGCCAGCTCACCATACCGGGACTCACTAGATACGCAGTATTTT. As protein: CASSPYRDSLDTQYF. This chain links TRBV18 with TRBJ2-3; D is possibly TRBD2 (6 bases). The CDR3 length is 15 residues. Deletions cut 2 bases from V and 5 bases from J, with 14 bases between. CDR1 is KGHSH and CDR2 is LQKENI in the germline V gene.

Written as DNA, the CDR3 is TGTGCCAGCTCACCTCTAGCGCTGAAAACTAGCGGGGGTACAGATACGCAGTATTTT. This codes for CASSPLALKTSGGTDTQYF. The V gene is TRBV18, the J gene TRBJ2-3; 11 bases fit TRBD2. CDR3 length: 19 residues. Per germline, CDR1 KGHSH and CDR2 LQKENI. Losses at the gene ends were 3 bases for V and 3 bases for J; bases not matched to a gene: 14.

This clone was seen a single time. The V and J genes are TRBV14 and TRBJ2-1, with D possibly matching TRBD1 (5 bases). Trimming pared 0 bases from V and 7 bases from J, leaving 13 bases between. The CDR3 runs to 15 residues. CDR1 is SGHDN and CDR2 is FVKESK in the germline V gene. CDR3: CASSQDFRVWNEQFF. The CDR3 bases are TGTGCCAGCAGCCAAGATTTCAGGGTGTGGAATGAGCAGTTCTTC.

V gene TRBV6-5 combines with J gene TRBJ1-1, with TRBD1 identical over 7 bases. Per the germline V gene, CDR1 is MNHEY and CDR2 is SVGAGI. The CDR3 loop spans 14 amino acids. The J segment lost 0 bases and the V segment lost 6 bases, leaving 4 bases of the junction unmatched. The CDR3 DNA reads as TGTGCCAGCAGCGAGGGACAGTTGAACACTGAAGCTTTCTTT. This encodes CASSEGQLNTEAFF.

A single count supports this clone. Distinct nucleotide sequences in the sample also encode this CDR3. The chain combines TRBV19 with TRBJ2-7, with TRBD2 matching 10 bases. This CDR3 has 14 amino acids. Germline-derived CDR1 and CDR2 are LNHDA and SQIVND (reference sequence). The trim removed 10 bases at V and 2 bases at J, leaving 8 bases unmatched. The DNA for the CDR3 is TGTGCCACGGCTAGCGGGAGCCCCACCTACGAGCAGTACTTC. This codes for CATASGSPTYEQYF. Together with reference TRBV19 and TRBJ2-7, the CDR3 gives the full variable domain: DGGITQSPKYLFRKEGQNVTLSCEQNLNHDAMYWYRQDPGQGLRLIYYSQIVNDFQKGDIAEGYSVSREKKESFPLTVTSAQKNPTAFYLCATASGSPTYEQYFGPGTRLTVT.

This clone was observed at least ten times. This rearrangement joins TRBV19 to TRBJ2-2, with TRBD1 identical over 8 bases. Looked up from germline, CDR1 is LNHDA and CDR2 is SQIVND (reference sequence). CDR3 length equals 15 residues. The V segment lost 5 bases and the J segment 4 bases; nucleotides outside the gene matches: 6. The CDR3 DNA sequence: TGTGCCAGTAGTGTCTTGACAGGGGTCACCGGGGAGCTGTTTTTT. Its protein is CASSVLTGVTGELFF.

V usage is TRBV7-2 and J usage is TRBJ2-5, with 14 bases fitting TRBD2. Germline V gene lookup returns CDR1 SGHTA and CDR2 FQGNSA. This CDR3 is 16 amino acids long. The V gene end was trimmed by 4 bases and the J gene end by 4 bases; junction bases not matched to a gene: 5. CDR3 in amino acids: CASSSETSGRGETQYF. The DNA for the CDR3 is TGTGCCAGCAGCTCAGAGACTAGCGGGAGGGGAGAGACCCAGTACTTC.

The chain carries TRBV3-1 (or the pseudogene TRBV3-2) and TRBJ2-1, with D unresolved. Germline V gene data show CDR1 as LGHDT and CDR2 as YNNKEL (reference sequence). V dropped 1 base and J dropped 5 bases, with 3 bases sitting between them. The CDR3 length is 12 residues. CDR3 sequence (DNA): TGTGCCAGCAGCCAAGTAAACAATGAGCAGTTCTTC. Encoded protein: CASSQVNNEQFF.

The chain couples TRBV5-1 to TRBJ1-1, with 7 bases that match TRBD1. V shed 0 bases, J shed 3 bases, and the junction held 8 bases outside the gene matches. Germline V gives CDR1 SGHRS, CDR2 YFSETQ. The CDR3 is 16 residues long. CDR3 residues: CASSLDLRQGDTEAFF. The CDR3 region has the DNA TGCGCCAGCAGCTTGGATCTCCGGCAGGGGGACACTGAAGCTTTCTTT.